A single sample is the source of the 27 T cell receptor beta chains below, sequenced in a study of T cell responses to AZD1222 COVID-19 vaccine. Profiling relied on immunoSEQ multiplex PCR, and the TCRdb table lists in-frame clones only, not all of them. There are 150,000 to 200,000 clones in the sample; around nine tenths occur only once, and approximately 3% lies in the top ten. This specimen was peripheral blood, taken on day 0 of AZD1222 vaccination. The receptors originated from an adult in good health.

This chain joins TRBV6-5 and TRBJ1-6, with D hard to call. The CDR3 has 16 residues. The germline CDR1 and CDR2 sequences are MNHEY and SVGAGI. Trimming left V 2 bases short and J 10 bases short, with 18 bases between. This chain's CDR3 is CASSYRDTYPHSPLHF. The CDR3 DNA is TGTGCCAGCAGTTACCGTGACACCTACCCTCACTCACCCCTCCACTTT.

This chain uses TRBV12-5 with TRBJ1-2; tentatively, D is TRBD1 (5 bases). The length of the CDR3 is 13 residues. The germline V gene encodes CDR1 LGHNT and CDR2 FRNRAP. Trimming cost V 1 base and J 14 bases, with 17 bases left between them. CDR3 protein: CASGLGMGDRCTF. The DNA of the CDR3 is TGTGCTAGTGGTTTGGGTATGGGGGACCGCTGTACCTTC. The whole variable domain, remainder taken from reference TRBV12-5 and TRBJ1-2, is DARVTQTPRHKVTEMGQEVTMRCQPILGHNTVFWYRQTMMQGLELLAYFRNRAPLDDSGMPKDRFSAEMPDATLATLKIQPSEPRDSAVYFCASGLGMGDRCTFGSGTRLTVV.

The rearrangement links TRBV27 to TRBJ2-2; the D is unclear. The CDR3 sequence is 13 residues long. Trimming left V 5 bases short and J 4 bases short, with 8 bases between. Germline loops: CDR1 MNHEY, CDR2 SMNVEV (reference sequence). CDR3 bases: TGTGCCAGCAGTCCCGACCGCACCGGGGAGCTGTTTTTT. The encoded protein is CASSPDRTGELFF.

J is TRBJ2-7 and V is TRBV10-3; TRBD1 aligns across 10 bases. The CDR3 runs 13 residues. V lost 11 bases and J lost 4; bases outside the gene matches: 8. The germline CDR1 and CDR2 sequences are ENHRY and SYGVKD. This CDR3 reads CASGGDRGYEQYF. The CDR3 DNA reads TGTGCCTCAGGGGGGGACAGGGGTTACGAGCAGTACTTC.

This chain connects TRBV5-6 to TRBJ2-7; no clear D. The CDR3 extends over 13 amino acids. Germline lookup yields CDR1 SGHDT and CDR2 YYEEEE. V gave up 4 bases and J gave up 6 bases, with 14 bases separating them. CDR3 region: CASSPSRAFEQYF. CDR3 coding DNA: TGTGCCAGCAGCCCCTCTCGGGCCTTCGAGCAGTACTTC.

CDR3 nucleotide sequence: TGTGCCTGGAGTCGGGGCCTTCAAGAGACCCAGTACTTC. It specifies CAWSRGLQETQYF. This chain joins TRBV30 and TRBJ2-5; D assignment may be TRBD1 or TRBD2 (5 bases each). This CDR3 is built from 13 residues. Germline assignment: CDR1 GTSNPN and CDR2 SVGIG (reference sequence). Trimming left V 2 bases short and J 2 bases short, with 9 bases between. Using reference TRBV30 and TRBJ2-5 for the parts outside the CDR3, the full variable domain is SQTIHQWPATLVQPVGSPLSLECTVEGTSNPNLYWYRQAAGRGLQLLFYSVGIGQISSEVPQNLSASRPQDRQFILSSKKLLLSDSGFYLCAWSRGLQETQYFGPGTRLLVL.

V is TRBV7-3 and J is TRBJ2-7, with a possible D match to TRBD1 (6 bases). From germline, CDR1 is SGHTA and CDR2 FQGTGA. This CDR3 comprises 17 residues. The V end lost 0 bases, the J end lost 9 bases, and 24 bases lay between the germline ends. CDR3 in amino acids: CASSLTTADEQGVGQYF. DNA for the CDR3: TGTGCCAGCAGCTTAACTACCGCTGATGAACAGGGCGTAGGGCAGTACTTC.

The chain is built from TRBV4-1 and TRBJ1-2; perhaps TRBD1 as D (5 bases). V was shortened by 0 bases and J by 3 bases, with 11 bases between the two germline ends. Germline CDR1 and CDR2: MGHRA and YSYEKL. The length of the CDR3 is 15 residues. DNA for the CDR3: TGCGCCAGCAGCCAAGAAATAGGGGCTCACTATGGCTACACCTTC. Amino acid sequence: CASSQEIGAHYGYTF.

The rearrangement joins TRBV5-1 to TRBJ1-4, with 9 bases lining up with TRBD1. The CDR3 covers 16 residues. Trimming removed 3 bases from V and 4 bases from J; junction bases left unmatched: 7. Germline V gene data show CDR1 as SGHRS and CDR2 as YFSETQ. The DNA for the CDR3 is TGCGCCAGCAGCTCCCGGGGGGACAGGGATAATGAAAAACTGTTTTTT. This translates into CASSSRGDRDNEKLFF.

This clone was seen more than once but under ten times. This chain links TRBV2 with TRBJ2-3; 7 positions agree with TRBD1. The germline gives CDR1 SNHLY, CDR2 FYNNEI. This CDR3 contains 18 residues. V shed 6 bases and J 2 bases; nucleotides not matched to a gene: 17. The CDR3 DNA sequence: TGTGCCAGCAGCCTAGACAGGGTCCGTCGGACCGCCACAGATACGCAGTATTTT. Translation: CASSLDRVRRTATDTQYF.

The chain employs TRBV6-2 or TRBV6-3 and TRBJ2-6; D unclear. The CDR3 covers 16 residues. V was pared by 0 bases and J by 1 base, with 7 bases between. Germline-derived CDR1 and CDR2 are MNHEY and SVGEGT. The CDR3 spells CASSYSSGSGANVLTF. DNA of the CDR3: TGTGCCAGCAGTTACTCTAGTGGGTCTGGGGCCAACGTCCTGACTTTC.

The CDR3 DNA reads TGTGCCAGCAGCCGCGGACAGAACACCGGGGAGCTGTTTTTT. Its protein is CASSRGQNTGELFF. The rearrangement joins TRBV14 to TRBJ2-2; the D gene is possibly TRBD1 (5 bases). V was cut by 4 bases and J by 1 base, with 7 bases left in between. Germline V gene sequence: CDR1 SGHDN, CDR2 FVKESK. The length of the CDR3 is 14 residues.

The chain has TRBV4-1 and TRBJ2-7, with TRBD2 as a possible D gene (6 bases). This CDR3 has 14 residues. V was cut by 3 bases and J by 1 base, with 10 bases left in between. Germline CDR1 is MGHRA and CDR2 is YSYEKL. CDR3 protein: CASSHGSGSYEQYF. Written as DNA, the CDR3 is TGCGCCAGCAGCCACGGCAGCGGGTCCTACGAGCAGTACTTC.

V gene TRBV27 combines with J gene TRBJ1-2, with 10 bases aligning to TRBD1. Losses at the gene ends were 0 bases for V and 4 bases for J; bases not matched to a gene: 2. The CDR3 is 15 amino acids. Germline CDR1 and CDR2: MNHEY and SMNVEV (reference sequence). The CDR3 sequence is CASSLSGQGIYGYTF. CDR3 coding DNA: TGTGCCAGCAGTTTATCGGGACAGGGGATCTATGGCTACACCTTC.

The chain couples TRBV4-1 to TRBJ1-3; TRBD1 might be the D (5 bases). V was clipped by 5 bases and J by 2 bases, with 13 bases between them. The CDR3 sequence is 15 residues long. The V gene's germline CDR1 is MGHRA and CDR2 YSYEKL. The CDR3 loop is CASSGAVGAGNTIYF. The CDR3, as DNA: TGCGCCAGCAGCGGGGCGGTAGGGGCTGGAAACACCATATATTTT.

The CDR3 nucleotides read TGTGCCAGCAGCCGAGACAGGGGAAAAGGAGAGACCCAGTACTTC. Amino acids: CASSRDRGKGETQYF. The rearrangement uses TRBV7-7 and TRBJ2-5, with 8 nucleotides matching TRBD1. Germline values: CDR1 SSHAT, CDR2 FNYEAQ (reference sequence). The junction had 9 bases not matched to a gene; V was cut back by 5 bases and J by 4 bases. The CDR3 consists of 15 residues.

This chain connects TRBV7-2 to TRBJ2-1; 14 bases are shared with TRBD2. This CDR3 is 18 amino acids long. V shed 5 bases and J 0 bases; nucleotides not matched to a gene: 6. Germline-derived CDR1 and CDR2 are SGHTA and FQGNSA. CDR3 residues: CASSSRLAGGFSYNEQFF. The CDR3 DNA reads as TGTGCCAGCAGCAGCAGACTAGCGGGGGGGTTCTCCTACAATGAGCAGTTCTTC.

V usage is TRBV12-3 or TRBV12-4 and J usage is TRBJ1-1, with TRBD1 as a possible D gene (6 bases). The CDR3 covers 13 residues. The V and J ends lost 7 bases and 5 bases respectively, with 14 bases between them. Here the CDR3 reads CASNSGQGTEAFF. The CDR3 nucleotides are TGTGCCAGCAACTCGGGTCAGGGGACTGAAGCTTTCTTT.

The rearrangement links TRBV23-1 to TRBJ2-7; TRBD1 agrees at 7 bases. TRBV23-1 is marked as an open reading frame, function uncertain. The CDR3 is 13 residues long. Trimming cost V 4 bases and J 5 bases; bases outside gene matches: 5. The DNA of the CDR3 is TGCGCCAGCAGTCTGACAGGGAGAGACGAGCAGTACTTC. Its translation: CASSLTGRDEQYF.

This clone was detected a few times. This chain links TRBV9 with TRBJ1-4; the D gene is possibly TRBD1 (6 bases). In germline, CDR1 is SGDLS, CDR2 YYNGEE. The CDR3 extends over 15 amino acids. Trimming took 4 bases from V and 6 from J, leaving 16 bases between them. The CDR3 nucleotides are TGTGCCAGCAGCACAGGGAACAGGCCGGATGAAAAACTGTTTTTT. Its protein product is CASSTGNRPDEKLFF.

The genes are TRBV3-1 (or the pseudogene TRBV3-2) and TRBJ2-2, with 9 positions matching TRBD1. The germline CDR1 and CDR2 sequences are LGHDT and YNNKEL (reference sequence). The CDR3 contains 15 residues. Unmatched junction bases numbered 4, after V lost 5 bases and J lost 3 bases. Written as DNA, the CDR3 is TGTGCCAGCAGCTTCCGACAGGGGGACACCGGGGAGCTGTTTTTT. Its translation is CASSFRQGDTGELFF.

This chain connects TRBV5-6 to TRBJ2-5; TRBD1 is a possible D gene (6 bases). The V end was cut by 4 bases, the J end by 2 bases, with 12 bases between. This CDR3 contains 14 residues. The V gene's germline CDR1 is SGHDT and CDR2 YYEEEE. CDR3 DNA: TGTGCCAGCAGCCCTGGACAGCGTCAAGAGACCCAGTACTTC. Its protein is CASSPGQRQETQYF.

CDR3: CASSPGGQGMGNQPQHF. The CDR3 DNA sequence: TGTGCCAGCAGTCCGGGGGGACAGGGCATGGGCAATCAGCCCCAGCATTTT. The rearrangement links TRBV6-2 or TRBV6-3 to TRBJ1-5, with 9 bases that match TRBD1. Germline V gene sequence: CDR1 MNHEY, CDR2 SVGEGT. The CDR3 is 17 residues long. V was clipped by 5 bases and J by 2 bases; unmatched bases: 10.

The CDR3 sequence: CASSLRWTGGGYNEQFF. CDR3 nucleotides: TGTGCCAGCAGCTTAAGGTGGACAGGGGGGGGTTACAATGAGCAGTTCTTC. The rearrangement links TRBV13 to TRBJ2-1; 10 positions match TRBD1. V trimming: 2 bases; J trimming: 4 bases; junction bases outside the gene matches: 8. The V gene's germline CDR1 is PRHDT and CDR2 FYEKMQ (reference sequence). This CDR3 region has 17 residues.

This chain uses TRBV7-8 with TRBJ1-1; D is ambiguous. V was clipped by 8 bases and J by 0 bases, with 10 bases between them. Germline lookup yields CDR1 SGHVS and CDR2 FQNEAQ. The CDR3 consists of 13 residues. In DNA form, the CDR3 reads TGTGCCAGCCTGCTAGACCTGAACACTGAAGCTTTCTTT. Its translation: CASLLDLNTEAFF.

V is TRBV7-2 and J is TRBJ1-3, with D possibly matching TRBD1 (6 bases). The CDR3 covers 14 residues. The V gene's germline CDR1 is SGHTA and CDR2 FQGNSA. The V and J ends lost 4 bases and 4 bases respectively, with 11 bases between them. The chain's CDR3 is CASSSGQIGNTIYF. In DNA form, the CDR3 reads TGTGCCAGCAGCTCCGGACAGATAGGAAACACCATATATTTT.

The chain carries TRBV12-3 or TRBV12-4 and TRBJ2-7; D gene ambiguous. The CDR3 covers 13 residues. Trimming removed 8 bases at V and 5 bases at J, with 16 bases between. CDR3 DNA sequence: TGTGCCAGCCGCTATGGGTCAAGCGACGAGCAGTACTTC. Amino acids: CASRYGSSDEQYF.